These 18 T cell receptor beta chains share one sample of origin, sequenced in a study of cytotoxic CD8 clonotypes in ibrutinib-treated CLL. The table came from immunoSEQ multiplex PCR; TCRdb's copy has only in-frame clones and leaves some out. The sample has about 330,000 clones; over 55% are singletons. Sequencing used PBMCs, obtained after 36 months of ibrutinib treatment. Receptors originate from a human donor with chronic lymphocytic leukemia.

The chain recombines TRBV7-6 with TRBJ2-3; D is undetermined. This CDR3 region has 14 residues. V lost 3 bases to trimming and J lost 4 bases, with 11 bases between them. CDR1 is SGHVS, CDR2 FNYEAQ, per germline. As DNA, the CDR3 is TGTGCCAGCAGCTTCATGGGCTCCCCAGATACGCAGTATTTT. Translating gives CASSFMGSPDTQYF. Full variable domain (missing parts from reference TRBV7-6 and TRBJ2-3): GAGVSQSPRYKVTKRGQDVALRCDPISGHVSLYWYRQALGQGPEFLTYFNYEAQQDKSGLPNDRFSAERPEGSISTLTIQRTEQRDSAMYRCASSFMGSPDTQYFGPGTRLTVL.

In its sample, this clone was seen a few times. The chain carries TRBV7-9 and TRBJ2-3; tentative D call: TRBD1 (6 bases). There are 12 residues in the CDR3. Trimming stripped 8 bases from V and 9 bases from J, with 15 bases between. Per germline, CDR1 SEHNR and CDR2 FQNEAQ (reference sequence). CDR3 DNA sequence: TGTGCCAGCCGCCAGGGGCTATACACGCAGTATTTT. Amino acid sequence: CASRQGLYTQYF.

The chain combines TRBV11-2 with TRBJ2-3, with 7 bases fitting TRBD2. Germline-derived CDR1 and CDR2 are SGHAT and FQNNGV. After removal of 3 bases from V and 1 base from J, the junction contained 7 bases not matched to a gene. CDR3 length: 16 amino acids. The CDR3 sequence is CASSFRTSVGTDTQYF. The CDR3 bases are TGTGCCAGCAGCTTCCGAACTAGCGTTGGCACAGATACGCAGTATTTT.

The chain carries TRBV10-3 and TRBJ1-5; D not certain. The CDR3 is 14 amino acids. Between the trimmed V and J ends, which lost 3 bases and 6 bases, there was a span of 12 bases. Germline V gene data show CDR1 as ENHRY and CDR2 as SYGVKD. The CDR3 here is CAISDGGRVQPQHF. The CDR3, as DNA: TGTGCCATCAGTGACGGAGGGCGGGTTCAGCCCCAGCATTTT.

This chain connects TRBV9 to TRBJ2-6; D gene uncertain. CDR3 size: 14 residues. Trimming took off 0 bases at V and 0 bases at J, with 1 base between the two ends. Germline values: CDR1 SGDLS, CDR2 YYNGEE. This chain's CDR3 is CASSVASGANVLTF. As DNA, the CDR3 is TGTGCCAGCAGCGTAGCCTCTGGGGCCAACGTCCTGACTTTC.

J is TRBJ1-4 and V is TRBV9; 9 bases map to TRBD1. CDR3 length: 17 residues. CDR1 and CDR2 from the germline V gene are SGDLS and YYNGEE. V was pared by 5 bases and J by 4 bases, with 12 bases of the junction left unmatched. The CDR3 DNA reads TGTGCCAGCAGGGTTATTAGGGACAGGGTGCGTAATGAAAAACTGTTTTTT. Its protein is CASRVIRDRVRNEKLFF.

This clone was seen once. J is TRBJ2-1 and V is TRBV9; 10 bases agree with TRBD2. V lost 4 bases, J lost 4 bases, and 5 bases stayed unmatched. This CDR3 has 15 amino acids. Germline-derived CDR1 and CDR2 are SGDLS and YYNGEE. The CDR3 region is CASSSSGRGYNEQFF. CDR3 sequence (DNA): TGTGCCAGCAGCTCCAGCGGGAGGGGGTACAATGAGCAGTTCTTC.

This clone occurred a few times. V gene TRBV13 combines with J gene TRBJ1-6; D is unresolved. Deletions cut 6 bases from V and 2 bases from J, with 11 bases between. Germline CDR1 reads PRHDT; CDR2 reads FYEKMQ (reference sequence). This CDR3 is built from 15 residues. CDR3 bases: TGTGCCAGCAGGCCTTATGGCGCCTATAATTCACCCCTCCACTTT. Translating it yields CASRPYGAYNSPLHF.

The rearrangement links TRBV6-5 to TRBJ1-2; no reliable D call. This CDR3 has 13 amino acids. V lost 2 bases, J lost 4 bases, and 8 bases lay in between. The V gene's germline CDR1 is MNHEY and CDR2 SVGAGI. The DNA for the CDR3 is TGTGCCAGCAGTTACAATCCGGCCTATGGCTACACCTTC. This sequence encodes CASSYNPAYGYTF.

The chain uses TRBV10-3 and TRBJ2-2; a possible D gene is TRBD2 (7 bases). V lost 6 bases, J lost 4 bases, and 12 bases lay in between. This CDR3 spans 14 amino acids. CDR1 is ENHRY and CDR2 is SYGVKD in the germline V gene. The CDR3 sequence: CAIRGGLGTGELFF. CDR3 in DNA: TGTGCCATCAGGGGGGGGCTGGGCACCGGGGAGCTGTTTTTT.

The chain combines TRBV5-4 with TRBJ2-2, with 8 bases aligning to TRBD2. V shed 7 bases and J 4 bases; nucleotides not matched to a gene: 3. Germline V lookup: CDR1 SGHNT, CDR2 YYREEE (reference sequence). There are 13 residues in the CDR3. As DNA, the CDR3 is TGTGCCAGCCCCGGACTAGCCACCGGGGAGCTGTTTTTT. It encodes CASPGLATGELFF.

V usage is TRBV5-1 and J usage is TRBJ1-6; TRBD1 matches 10 bases. The J segment lost 7 bases and the V segment lost 0 bases, leaving 10 bases of the junction unmatched. Germline loops: CDR1 SGHRS, CDR2 YFSETQ. The CDR3 is 18 residues long. The CDR3 DNA reads TGCGCCAGCAGCTTGGTACCTGGGACAGGGGTGGGAAATTCACCCCTCCACTTT. Translating it yields CASSLVPGTGVGNSPLHF. The full variable domain, its missing parts supplied by reference TRBV5-1 and TRBJ1-6, is KAGVTQTPRYLIKTRGQQVTLSCSPISGHRSVSWYQQTPGQGLQFLFEYFSETQRNKGNFPGRFSGRQFSNSRSEMNVSTLELGDSALYLCASSLVPGTGVGNSPLHFGNGTRLTVT.

The V call is TRBV15, the J call TRBJ2-3; 13 bases fit TRBD2. The CDR3 has 15 residues. Losses at the gene ends were 0 bases for V and 11 bases for J; bases not matched to a gene: 5. Looked up from germline, CDR1 is LNHNV and CDR2 is YYDKDF (reference sequence). The DNA for the CDR3 is TGTGCCACCAGCAGAGATCTGACTAGCGGGGGGAGGCAGTATTTT. This gives the protein CATSRDLTSGGRQYF.

This clone was counted only a few times. Other DNA sequences within the sample encode an identical CDR3. The rearrangement links TRBV19 to TRBJ1-2, with D possibly being TRBD1 (5 bases). This CDR3 contains 12 residues. Trimming left V 3 bases short and J 8 bases short, with 10 bases between. CDR1 and CDR2 (germline): LNHDA, SQIVND (reference sequence). The CDR3: CASSIGGPGYTF. CDR3 DNA: TGTGCCAGTAGTATTGGGGGACCGGGCTACACCTTC.

The chain joins TRBV2 to TRBJ2-7; a weak D match, TRBD1 (5 bases). V lost 3 bases to trimming and J lost 7 bases, with 13 bases between them. CDR1 is SNHLY and CDR2 is FYNNEI in the germline V gene. The CDR3 runs 13 residues. The CDR3 spells CASSEQVGREQYF. DNA of the CDR3: TGTGCCAGCAGTGAGCAGGTGGGGCGGGAGCAGTACTTC.

In its sample, this clone was seen a few times. The chain is built from TRBV9 and TRBJ2-2; no firm D call. CDR3 length equals 11 residues. V was pared by 5 bases and J by 6 bases, with 5 bases between. In germline, CDR1 is SGDLS, CDR2 YYNGEE. The CDR3 loop reads CASRNPGELFF. CDR3 nucleotide sequence: TGTGCCAGCAGGAATCCCGGGGAGCTGTTTTTT.

CDR3: CASSPRIGTVVREQYF. The CDR3 DNA reads TGTGCCAGCAGCCCAAGGATTGGTACAGTGGTACGCGAGCAGTACTTC. This rearrangement joins TRBV11-1 to TRBJ2-7; D is ambiguous. This CDR3 has 16 amino acids. Germline lookup yields CDR1 SGHAT and CDR2 FQDESV (reference sequence). The V and J ends lost 5 bases and 6 bases respectively, with 23 bases between them.

In its sample, this clone was seen once. The chain carries TRBV5-4 and TRBJ1-1; the D gene is possibly TRBD1 (6 bases). V lost 1 base to trimming and J lost 6 bases, with 10 bases between them. The V gene's germline CDR1 is SGHNT and CDR2 YYREEE (reference sequence). This CDR3 comprises 13 residues. The CDR3 coding sequence is TGTGCCAGCAGCTTGTTCAGGGGCCCTGAAGCTTTCTTT. Protein: CASSLFRGPEAFF.